These T cell receptor beta chains were read from a single sample in a study of human thymus T cells. TCRdb's copy holds only in-frame clones and misses some; the assay was immunoSEQ multiplex PCR. Here the sample spans roughly 86,000 clones, 96% being singletons. The sequenced sample was thymus tissue. The receptors were sampled from a boy younger than two with a congenital heart defect but otherwise immunologically healthy. Both conserved end residues are part of each CDR3. D genes are given only for firm matches. The size of a clone is reported for some rows only, either as once, few or many, or as a class for expanded clones.

D gene,clone size,J gene,V gene,CDR3 DNA,CDR3 protein
.,.,TRBJ2-1,TRBV25-1,TGTGCCAGCAGTGGTGGTGGCGGGTCGTACAATGAGCAGTTCTTC,CASSGGGGSYNEQFF
TRBD1,.,TRBJ2-1,TRBV7-6,TGTGCCAGCAGCGCCCGGGACAGTGACAATGAGCAGTTCTTC,CASSARDSDNEQFF
TRBD1,.,TRBJ2-5,TRBV18,TGTGCCAGCTCACCACCGGGACAGGGGGGAGAAGAGACCCAGTACTTC,CASSPPGQGGEETQYF
.,.,TRBJ1-5,TRBV5-6,TGTGCCAGCAGCTCATCCACCGGACCCAACAATCAGCCCCAGCATTTT,CASSSSTGPNNQPQHF
TRBD1,.,TRBJ1-5,TRBV28,TGTGCCAGCAGTCCAACACAGGGGGTTCAGCCCCAGCATTTT,CASSPTQGVQPQHF
.,.,TRBJ1-1,TRBV5-1,TGCGCCAGCAGCTTGGCATTACAGGTGAACACTGAAGCTTTCTTT,CASSLALQVNTEAFF
TRBD1,.,TRBJ1-1,TRBV28,TGTGCCAGCAGTTTAATTAGGGACAGGGAGGTGAACACTGAAGCTTTCTTT,CASSLIRDREVNTEAFF
.,.,TRBJ1-2,TRBV19,TGTGCCAGTAGTATAAGGCGGTCCGAAGCCCATTTCTATGGCTACACCTTC,CASSIRRSEAHFYGYTF
.,.,TRBJ1-1,TRBV9,TGTGCCAGCAGCGTAGTAAGGGGGGGCATTATGAACACTGAAGCTTTCTTT,CASSVVRGGIMNTEAFF
.,.,TRBJ2-3,TRBV4-2,TGTGCCAGCAGCCAACGGGACTGGGGCACAGATACGCAGTATTTT,CASSQRDWGTDTQYF
TRBD1,few,TRBJ2-3,TRBV7-6,TGTGCCAGCAGCTTAGTACCACTAAACAGGGGCCCCACAGATACGCAGTATTTT,CASSLVPLNRGPTDTQYF
.,.,TRBJ1-1,TRBV30,TGTGCCTGGAGTGTATTGGATCTGAACACTGAAGCTTTCTTT,CAWSVLDLNTEAFF
.,.,TRBJ2-1,TRBV2,TGTGCCAGCAGTGAAGGGAGAGAATACAATGAGCAGTTCTTC,CASSEGREYNEQFF
TRBD2,.,TRBJ2-1,TRBV7-6,TGTGCCAGCAGCTTAGGGACTAGCGGGACGGGTGAGCAGTTCTTC,CASSLGTSGTGEQFF
TRBD2,.,TRBJ2-7,TRBV4-2,TGTGCCAGCAGCCAAGATAAAGCGCGGGAGAGCTCCTACGAGCAGTACTTC,CASSQDKARESSYEQYF
TRBD2,.,TRBJ2-7,TRBV11-2,TGTGCCAGCAGCTTAGATTTGTCTAGCGGGAGGTACGAGCAGTACTTC,CASSLDLSSGRYEQYF
.,.,TRBJ1-1,TRBV6-5,TGTGCCAGCAGTTATCGGGGAGACACTGAAGCTTTCTTT,CASSYRGDTEAFF
.,.,TRBJ1-1,TRBV5-6,TGTGCCAGCCTCAGCTTAACTCAGGCTGAAGCTTTCTTT,CASLSLTQAEAFF
.,once,TRBJ1-2,TRBV6-1,TGTGCCAGCAGTGAATACGGAGGGAGCTATGGCTACACCTTC,CASSEYGGSYGYTF
.,.,TRBJ2-6,TRBV5-6,TGTGCCAGCAGCTTGTGGGCGTGGGGGGCCAACGTCCTGACTTTC,CASSLWAWGANVLTF
.,.,TRBJ2-1,TRBV27,TGTGCCAGCAGCCCGATCAGCTCCTACAATGAGCAGTTCTTC,CASSPISSYNEQFF
TRBD2,.,TRBJ2-3,TRBV7-2,TGTGCCAGCAGCTGGTCGACTAGCGGGAGGAAGAAAGATACGCAGTATTTT,CASSWSTSGRKKDTQYF
.,.,TRBJ2-1,TRBV29-1,TGCAGCGTTGATAGTAATGAGCAGTTCTTC,CSVDSNEQFF
TRBD1,.,TRBJ1-6,TRBV5-8,TGTGCCAGCAGCTTGGCAGGGGGCCAGGGGGATGATTCACCCCTCCACTTT,CASSLAGGQGDDSPLHF
TRBD1,.,TRBJ2-1,TRBV10-3,TGTGCCATCAGTGAGGGGGGACAGGGCAATGAGCAGTTCTTC,CAISEGGQGNEQFF
.,.,TRBJ1-2,TRBV6-5,TGTGCCAGCAGTTACATGGGGGATTCAGGCTGCGGCTACACCTTC,CASSYMGDSGCGYTF
TRBD2,.,TRBJ2-1,TRBV6-1,TGTGCCAGCAGTGAGTCATGCGGGGGCTCCTACAATGAGCAGTTCTTC,CASSESCGGSYNEQFF
TRBD1,.,TRBJ2-7,TRBV19,TGTGCCAGTAGTAGAAAGTTCGACAGGGGGCGCGCCTACGAGCAGTACTTC,CASSRKFDRGRAYEQYF
TRBD1,.,TRBJ2-7,TRBV27,TGTGCCAGCCGCGCCCAGGACAGGGGTAGTAATAGCTCCTACGAGCAGTACTTC,CASRAQDRGSNSSYEQYF
.,.,TRBJ2-5,TRBV9,TGTGCCAGCAGCGTAGCGGCATCCCAAGAGACCCAGTACTTC,CASSVAASQETQYF
.,.,TRBJ2-1,TRBV6-1,TGTGCCAGCAGTGTTTGTCCCGAAGCAAACAATGAGCAGTTCTTC,CASSVCPEANNEQFF
TRBD2,.,TRBJ2-1,TRBV11-2,TGTGCCAGCGGCACTAGCGGGGGAAATGAGCAGTTCTTC,CASGTSGGNEQFF
.,.,TRBJ1-6,TRBV7-2,TGTGCCAGCAGCTTATCCGGACAGAGGTCCTATAATTCACCCCTCCACTTT,CASSLSGQRSYNSPLHF
.,.,TRBJ2-5,TRBV28,TGTGCCAGCAGCTCCCCCATGGGTCGGGAGACCCAGTACTTC,CASSSPMGRETQYF
.,.,TRBJ2-1,TRBV6-1,TGTGCCAGCAGAAGAGAGCTATGCTCCTACAATGAGCAGTTCTTC,CASRRELCSYNEQFF
TRBD1,.,TRBJ1-5,TRBV11-3,TGTGCCAGCAGCCCAGGCGACAGGGGGGTTTATAGCAATCAGCCCCAGCATTTT,CASSPGDRGVYSNQPQHF
TRBD2,.,TRBJ2-1,TRBV27,TGTGCCAGCAGTGAGACTAGCGGGGGAGCTTACAATGAGCAGTTCTTC,CASSETSGGAYNEQFF
TRBD1,.,TRBJ2-5,TRBV28,TGTGCCAGCAGTCCGGACAGGCTAGAGACCCAGTACTTC,CASSPDRLETQYF
.,.,TRBJ2-5,TRBV29-1,TGCAGCGTTGGATTCAGGGGAAGCGAGACCCAGTACTTC,CSVGFRGSETQYF
.,few,TRBJ2-7,TRBV11-2,TGTGCCAGCAGCTTTAGGTACGAGCAGTACTTC,CASSFRYEQYF
.,.,TRBJ1-3,TRBV7-3,TGTGCCAGCAGGTTAGCCGACCCAAGGAGGCGCCCTGGAAACACCATATATTTT,CASRLADPRRRPGNTIYF
.,.,TRBJ1-2,TRBV10-3,TGTGCCACTACCGTTACGCCCCGAGGATCCGGGTCCTACTATGGCTACACCTTC,CATTVTPRGSGSYYGYTF
TRBD2,.,TRBJ2-1,TRBV7-6,TGTGCCAGCAGCTTATGGTCTCCCCAGCGGGAGGGCTCCTACAATGAGCAGTTCTTC,CASSLWSPQREGSYNEQFF